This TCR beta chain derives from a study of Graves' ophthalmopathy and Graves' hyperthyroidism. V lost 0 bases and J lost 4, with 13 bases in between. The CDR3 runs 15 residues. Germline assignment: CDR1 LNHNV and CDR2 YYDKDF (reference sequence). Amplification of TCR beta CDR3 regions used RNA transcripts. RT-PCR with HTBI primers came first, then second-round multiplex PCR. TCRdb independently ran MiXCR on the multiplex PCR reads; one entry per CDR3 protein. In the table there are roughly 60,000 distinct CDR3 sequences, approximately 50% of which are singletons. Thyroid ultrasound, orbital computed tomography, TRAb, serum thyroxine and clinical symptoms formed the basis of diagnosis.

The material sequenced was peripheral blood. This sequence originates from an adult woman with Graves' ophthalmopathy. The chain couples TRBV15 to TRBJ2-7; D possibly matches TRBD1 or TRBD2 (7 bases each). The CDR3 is CATSRDRGGGYEQYF. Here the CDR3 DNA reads TGTGCCACCAGCAGAGACAGGGGGGGCGGGTACGAGCAGTACTTC.